These 6 T cell receptor beta chains were sequenced from one sample in a study of identical twins. TCRdb processed the 5' RACE reads anew with MiXCR; each CDR3 protein has one entry. The table has some 900,000 distinct CDR3 sequences, roughly an eighth seen once; the top ten hold roughly 1.6%. The same sample was also studied in work on yellow fever vaccine responses in identical twins.

The sequenced material came from PBMCs. The source is a young woman in good health.

This chain connects TRBV29-1 to TRBJ2-6; D uncertain. The CDR3 is made up of 12 amino acids. Germline CDR1 is SQVTM and CDR2 is ANQGSEA. Trimming left V 3 bases short and J 2 bases short, with 2 bases between. As DNA, the CDR3 is TGCAGCGTTGAGGCTGGGGCCAACGTCCTGACTTTC. Translation gives CSVEAGANVLTF.

The rearrangement joins TRBV20-1 to TRBJ1-2, with D perhaps matching TRBD1 (6 bases). Trimming stripped 3 bases from V and 7 bases from J, with 9 bases between. Germline loops: CDR1 DFQATT, CDR2 SNEGSKA (reference sequence). This CDR3 has 11 residues. The CDR3 region is CSASLRGGYTF. DNA for the CDR3: TGCAGTGCTAGTCTCAGGGGTGGCTACACCTTC.

The rearrangement links TRBV27 to TRBJ2-7, with D perhaps being TRBD1 or TRBD2 (6 bases each). V lost 6 bases and J 5 bases, leaving 11 bases between the germline ends. The CDR3 is 12 amino acids. Germline V lookup: CDR1 MNHEY, CDR2 SMNVEV (reference sequence). The CDR3 DNA reads as TGTGCCAGCAGGCGGGGACAAAACGAGCAGTACTTC. As protein: CASRRGQNEQYF.

This clonotype has more than one count but fewer than ten. This chain uses TRBV29-1 with TRBJ2-7, with D uncertain. CDR1 is SQVTM and CDR2 is ANQGSEA in the germline V gene. Trimming took off 4 bases at V and 3 bases at J, with 13 bases between the two ends. The CDR3 totals 13 residues. The CDR3 DNA reads as TGCAGCGTTGCGGGCAGGTCGGTCTACGAGCAGTACTTC. Protein product: CSVAGRSVYEQYF.

Only a few counts were recorded for this clonotype. The chain is built from TRBV5-1 and TRBJ1-1, with D unclear. This CDR3 spans 15 amino acids. V gave up 1 base and J gave up 4 bases, with 14 bases separating them. CDR1 and CDR2 (germline): SGHRS, YFSETQ. The CDR3 bases are TGCGCCAGCAGCTTGTTTGTCAGGTGGGGCACTGAAGCTTTCTTT. Amino acids: CASSLFVRWGTEAFF.

This clonotype was seen a few times. The rearrangement joins TRBV12-3 or TRBV12-4 to TRBJ2-1; D uncertain. V dropped 2 bases and J dropped 8 bases, with 7 bases sitting between them. The CDR3 spans 12 residues. CDR3 sequence reads: CASSLRVHEQFF. The CDR3 DNA is TGTGCCAGCAGTTTAAGGGTTCATGAGCAGTTCTTC.